The present T cell receptor beta chain was sequenced within a study of technical replicates of blood from a few donors. Libraries were prepared by immunoSEQ multiplex PCR; TCRdb keeps only in-frame clonotypes and omits some of them. The sample includes under 95,000 clones, roughly 98% seen only once; the top ten take around 0.15%. Trimming removed 4 bases from V and 2 bases from J, with 11 bases in between. CDR1 and CDR2 (germline): KGHSH, LQKENI. The CDR3 has 14 residues. J is TRBJ2-5 and V is TRBV18; D may be TRBD2 (5 bases). The sequencing sample was made of T cells isolated from PBMCs. This TCR was sampled from a human donor in good health. CDR3 protein: CASSQTTPQETQYF. CDR3 coding DNA: TGTGCCAGCTCACAGACTACGCCTCAAGAGACCCAGTACTTC.